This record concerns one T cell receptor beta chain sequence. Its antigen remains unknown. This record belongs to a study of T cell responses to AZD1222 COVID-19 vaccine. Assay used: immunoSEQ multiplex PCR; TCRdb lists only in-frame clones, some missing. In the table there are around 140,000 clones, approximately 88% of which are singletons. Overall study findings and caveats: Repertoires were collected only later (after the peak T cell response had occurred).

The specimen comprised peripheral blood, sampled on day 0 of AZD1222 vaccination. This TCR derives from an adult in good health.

The CDR3 region has the DNA TGTGCCAGCAGCCCTCCGACTACCACAGATACGCAGTATTTT. Its protein is CASSPPTTTDTQYF. The chain employs TRBV6-2 or TRBV6-3 and TRBJ2-3; D perhaps matches TRBD2 (5 bases). CDR3 length: 14 residues. Germline CDR1 and CDR2: MNHEY and SVGEGT. V lost 6 bases and J 2 bases, leaving 12 bases between the germline ends.